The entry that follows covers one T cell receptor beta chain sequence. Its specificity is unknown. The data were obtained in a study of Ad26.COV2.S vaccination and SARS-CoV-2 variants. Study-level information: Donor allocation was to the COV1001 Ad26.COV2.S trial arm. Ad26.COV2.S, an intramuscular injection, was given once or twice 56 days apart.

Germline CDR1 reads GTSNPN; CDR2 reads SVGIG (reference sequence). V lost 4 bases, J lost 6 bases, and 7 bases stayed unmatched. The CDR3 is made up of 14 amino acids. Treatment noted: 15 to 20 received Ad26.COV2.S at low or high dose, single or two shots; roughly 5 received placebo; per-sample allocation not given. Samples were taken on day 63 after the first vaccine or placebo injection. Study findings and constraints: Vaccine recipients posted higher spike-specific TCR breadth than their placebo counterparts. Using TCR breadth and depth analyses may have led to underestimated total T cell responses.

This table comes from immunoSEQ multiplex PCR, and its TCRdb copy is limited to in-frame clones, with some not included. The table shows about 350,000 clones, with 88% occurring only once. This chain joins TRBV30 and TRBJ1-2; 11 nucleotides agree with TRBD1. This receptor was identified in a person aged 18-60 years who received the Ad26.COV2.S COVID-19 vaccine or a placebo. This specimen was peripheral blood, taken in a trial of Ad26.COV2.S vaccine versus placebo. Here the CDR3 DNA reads TGTGCCTGGAATTCGGGACAGGGGGATAATGGCTACACCTTC. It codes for CAWNSGQGDNGYTF.